These 10 T cell receptor beta chains were sequenced from one sample in a study of cytomegalovirus exposure and HLA in healthy donors. Vbeta (60) and Jbeta (13) primers were used in the PCR. Some clones are missing from TCRdb's copy, which holds only in-frame ones; the method was immunoSEQ multiplex PCR. In the table there are 55,000 to 70,000 clones, more than 75% of which are singletons. Material for sequencing was PBMCs. Receptor source: a man aged 18 to 29 in good health and CMV-seropositive.

V usage is TRBV7-9 and J usage is TRBJ2-7; TRBD1 agrees at 8 bases. Germline lookup yields CDR1 SEHNR and CDR2 FQNEAQ (reference sequence). There are 15 residues in the CDR3. J gave up 3 bases and V 5 bases, and 9 bases lay outside the gene matches. The CDR3 spells CASSANLGQGYEQYF. CDR3 DNA sequence: TGTGCCAGCAGCGCAAACCTAGGACAGGGCTACGAGCAGTACTTC.

The chain couples TRBV7-3 to TRBJ2-4; 9 bases match TRBD1. The V gene's germline CDR1 is SGHTA and CDR2 FQGTGA. The junction had 8 bases not matched to a gene; V was cut back by 5 bases and J by 6 bases. The CDR3 is 15 residues long. The chain's CDR3 is CASSPIGQGPNIQYF. The CDR3 nucleotides read TGTGCCAGCAGCCCAATTGGACAGGGGCCAAACATTCAGTACTTC.

The V call is TRBV4-1, the J call TRBJ2-7, with a weak D call TRBD1 (5 bases). V lost 2 bases and J 2 bases, leaving 7 bases between the germline ends. CDR1 is MGHRA and CDR2 is YSYEKL in the germline V gene. The CDR3 totals 13 residues. CDR3: CASSQPGPYEQYF. CDR3 nucleotide sequence: TGCGCCAGCAGCCAACCAGGGCCCTACGAGCAGTACTTC.

The chain links TRBV6-6 to TRBJ1-2; unclear D gene. This CDR3 spans 12 amino acids. V dropped 5 bases and J dropped 11 bases, with 15 bases sitting between them. CDR1 MNHNY and CDR2 SVGAGI come from the germline V gene (reference sequence). CDR3 bases: TGTGCCAGCAGTCCCCGCGGAGAGTGGTACACCTTC. Translation gives CASSPRGEWYTF.

The V gene is TRBV30, the J gene TRBJ2-7, with D possibly being TRBD1 (5 bases). The CDR3 length is 12 residues. V shed 4 bases and J shed 4 bases, with 11 bases lying between them. CDR1 is GTSNPN, CDR2 SVGIG, per germline (reference sequence). The CDR3 DNA reads as TGTGCCTGGACGGCACAGGCTTACGAGCAGTACTTC. Translating gives CAWTAQAYEQYF.

The chain links TRBV23-1 to TRBJ2-3, with no clear D. TRBV23-1 qualifies as an ORF whose function is uncertain. Between the trimmed V and J ends, which lost 8 bases and 0 bases, there was a span of 12 bases. This CDR3 has 14 amino acids. In nucleotides, the CDR3 is TGCGCCAGCGCACCCGGCGGTAGCACAGATACGCAGTATTTT. Its translation: CASAPGGSTDTQYF.

This rearrangement joins TRBV11-2 to TRBJ2-5; 7 nucleotides match TRBD2. V was pared by 3 bases and J by 1 base, with 8 bases of the junction left unmatched. The germline V gene encodes CDR1 SGHAT and CDR2 FQNNGV. The CDR3 extends over 16 amino acids. The CDR3: CASSFHAGAGQETQYF. DNA of the CDR3: TGTGCCAGCAGCTTCCACGCGGGAGCAGGCCAAGAGACCCAGTACTTC.

This clone was seen just once. This chain joins TRBV4-1 and TRBJ1-5, with D possibly TRBD1 on 6 matching bases. The V and J ends lost 1 base and 1 base respectively, with 8 bases between them. Per germline, CDR1 MGHRA and CDR2 YSYEKL. The CDR3 is 15 residues long. The CDR3 DNA reads as TGCGCCAGCAGCCAAGCCAGGGGAAGCAATCAGCCCCAGCATTTT. It specifies CASSQARGSNQPQHF.

The chain is built from TRBV30 and TRBJ1-1; D possibly corresponds to TRBD1 (5 bases). The CDR3 has 13 residues. The germline V gene has CDR1 GTSNPN and CDR2 SVGIG (reference sequence). V was cut by 2 bases and J by 7 bases, with 14 bases left in between. The CDR3 nucleotides are TGTGCCTGGAGTCAGGGAGTGCGGGGTGAAGCTTTCTTT. The encoded protein is CAWSQGVRGEAFF. Full variable domain (remainder filled in from reference TRBV30 and TRBJ1-1): SQTIHQWPATLVQPVGSPLSLECTVEGTSNPNLYWYRQAAGRGLQLLFYSVGIGQISSEVPQNLSASRPQDRQFILSSKKLLLSDSGFYLCAWSQGVRGEAFFGQGTRLTVV.

This clone is a singleton in its sample. The chain joins TRBV28 to TRBJ2-5; maybe TRBD1 (6 bases). With the DNA end fitting TRBJ2-7 better, the J assignment may be wrong. This CDR3 is 15 amino acids long. Germline V gene sequence: CDR1 MDHEN, CDR2 SYDVKM. CDR3 region: CASSFPRDISYEQYF. The CDR3 DNA is TGTGCCAGCAGTTTCCCCCGGGACATCTCCTACGAGCAGTACTTC.